Presented here are 11 T cell receptor beta chains from one specimen sequenced in a study of blood T cell repertoires in COVID-19. The method was immunoSEQ multiplex PCR; TCRdb's version includes in-frame clones alone and lacks a portion of them. The table lists 250,000 to 300,000 clones, 85% to 90% of them singletons, with approximately 12% in the top ten. Sequenced sample: peripheral blood. Every receptor here comes from a woman in her twenties or thirties with COVID-19, enrolled during active disease.

A single count supports this clone. The chain is built from TRBV18 and TRBJ2-5; 7 bases are a match to TRBD2. The J segment lost 7 bases and the V segment lost 6 bases, leaving 11 bases of the junction unmatched. CDR3 length: 14 amino acids. Germline CDR1 is KGHSH and CDR2 is LQKENI. This chain's CDR3 is CASSISGASSTQYF. The CDR3 nucleotides read TGTGCCAGCTCTATAAGCGGGGCCAGTTCGACCCAGTACTTC.

The gene calls are TRBV5-1 and TRBJ2-5, with D hard to call. Germline lookup yields CDR1 SGHRS and CDR2 YFSETQ. The CDR3 has 13 residues. V dropped 5 bases and J dropped 1 base, with 9 bases sitting between them. Here the CDR3 DNA reads TGCGCCAGCAGTTTCAGTCCCCAAGAGACCCAGTACTTC. Translation: CASSFSPQETQYF.

The chain links TRBV27 to TRBJ1-4; weak D call: TRBD1 (5 bases). There are 11 residues in the CDR3. Germline V gene data show CDR1 as MNHEY and CDR2 as SMNVEV (reference sequence). Trimming took off 5 bases at V and 8 bases at J, with 6 bases between the two ends. CDR3: CASSRGEKLFF. In DNA form, the CDR3 reads TGTGCCAGCAGTCGGGGGGAAAAACTGTTTTTT.

The genes are TRBV6-5 and TRBJ2-1, with TRBD2 matching over 9 bases. Germline V gene data show CDR1 as MNHEY and CDR2 as SVGAGI. The length of the CDR3 is 16 residues. Trimming cost V 0 bases and J 6 bases; bases outside gene matches: 6. CDR3 coding DNA: TGTGCCAGCAGTTACTCGAGGCAGCGGGGGGCCAATGAGCAGTTCTTC. It yields the protein CASSYSRQRGANEQFF.

This sequence joins TRBV28 and TRBJ1-1; D is unresolved. The CDR3 has 13 residues. Per germline, CDR1 MDHEN and CDR2 SYDVKM. V lost 7 bases to trimming and J lost 1 base, with 10 bases between them. CDR3 protein: CASTETRNTEAFF. For the CDR3, the DNA is TGTGCCAGCACGGAGACGAGGAACACTGAAGCTTTCTTT.

V is TRBV11-2 and J is TRBJ2-7, with D maybe TRBD1 (6 bases). The CDR3 runs to 15 residues. The V and J ends lost 4 bases and 2 bases respectively, with 15 bases between them. Germline lookup yields CDR1 SGHAT and CDR2 FQNNGV. This CDR3 is CASSSKPTGPYEQYF. CDR3 sequence (DNA): TGTGCCAGCAGCTCGAAACCGACAGGCCCCTACGAGCAGTACTTC.

The chain recombines TRBV19 with TRBJ1-1; D not certain. CDR3 size: 17 residues. With 3 bases removed from V and 1 base from J, the gap between germline ends came to 18 bases. Germline V gene lookup returns CDR1 LNHDA and CDR2 SQIVND (reference sequence). CDR3 region: CASSMVPWREENTEAFF. CDR3 coding DNA: TGTGCCAGTAGTATGGTCCCGTGGCGGGAGGAGAACACTGAAGCTTTCTTT.

The V call is TRBV29-1, the J call TRBJ1-2; 10 bases align to TRBD1. The CDR3 is made up of 14 amino acids. Germline trimming cut 5 bases from V and 8 bases from J; bases unmatched to any gene: 11. Germline assignment: CDR1 SQVTM and CDR2 ANQGSEA. The CDR3 DNA is TGCAGCGTTTTTCCCCCCGGGACAGGGGCCGGCTACACCTTC. This codes for CSVFPPGTGAGYTF.

The CDR3, as DNA: TGTGCCAGCAGCTTAGTGTTCTTCAACACCGGGGAGCTGTTTTTT. This sequence encodes CASSLVFFNTGELFF. V usage is TRBV7-9 and J usage is TRBJ2-2, with unresolved D. This CDR3 has 15 residues. Germline CDR1 is SEHNR and CDR2 is FQNEAQ (reference sequence). V was cut by 1 base and J by 2 bases, with 8 bases left in between.

The gene calls are TRBV7-9 and TRBJ2-3; 9 nucleotides match TRBD1. The CDR3 extends over 15 amino acids. In germline, CDR1 is SEHNR, CDR2 FQNEAQ (reference sequence). V gave up 5 bases and J gave up 4 bases; unmatched junction bases: 7. DNA of the CDR3: TGTGCCAGCAGCGATGGGACAGGGTGGGCAGATACGCAGTATTTT. It yields the protein CASSDGTGWADTQYF.

This clone came up once. V is TRBV28 and J is TRBJ2-7, with TRBD2 identical over 7 bases. Per the germline V gene, CDR1 is MDHEN and CDR2 is SYDVKM. The CDR3 loop spans 15 amino acids. V trimming: 8 bases; J trimming: 5 bases; junction bases outside the gene matches: 15. CDR3 in amino acids: CASRGLVLSFHEQYF. The CDR3 region has the DNA TGTGCCAGCCGCGGACTAGTCCTTTCCTTCCACGAGCAGTACTTC.